Below, 29 T cell receptor beta chains from the same sample are listed, as sequenced in a study of CD8 T cells in Susac syndrome. When the RNA was reverse transcribed, random hexamers were used with an input of about 0.5 to 1 ug. TCRdb independently ran MiXCR on the immunoSEQ multiplex PCR reads; one entry per CDR3 protein. The repertoire holds approximately 190,000 distinct CDR3 sequences, with just under 95% as singletons. The sample comprised CD8+ T cells from PBMCs. These receptors came from a human donor with Susac syndrome.

This chain connects TRBV29-1 to TRBJ1-2; D gene unclear. The V end lost 1 base, the J end lost 4 bases, and 7 bases lay between the germline ends. The length of the CDR3 is 12 residues. CDR1 and CDR2 (germline): SQVTM, ANQGSEA. The CDR3: CSVEGDSYGYTF. The CDR3 nucleotides read TGCAGCGTTGAAGGAGACTCCTATGGCTACACCTTC.

In this sample, this clonotype turned up a few times. The V and J genes are TRBV10-3 and TRBJ2-1; TRBD2 matches at 13 bases. Trimming at V came to 0 bases and at J to 7 bases, leaving 0 bases not matched to a gene. The CDR3 contains 15 residues. Germline CDR1 reads ENHRY; CDR2 reads SYGVKD. CDR3: CAISESTSGGNEQFF. In nucleotides, the CDR3 is TGTGCCATCAGTGAGTCGACTAGCGGGGGGAATGAGCAGTTCTTC.

This chain connects TRBV11-2 to TRBJ2-4, with D unresolved. Germline V gives CDR1 SGHAT, CDR2 FQNNGV. CDR3 length: 17 residues. The V end lost 1 base, the J end lost 8 bases, and 21 bases lay between the germline ends. CDR3 DNA sequence: TGTGCCAGCAGCTTAGTTCGGATATATACAGATGAGTACATTCAGTACTTC. Its protein is CASSLVRIYTDEYIQYF.

The J gene is TRBJ2-3, the V gene TRBV27; D is unresolved. Germline V gene data show CDR1 as MNHEY and CDR2 as SMNVEV (reference sequence). V was cut by 6 bases and J by 1 base, with 14 bases left in between. This CDR3 spans 15 amino acids. The CDR3 DNA is TGTGCCAGCAGCCGGAGAACGGATCGCACAGATACGCAGTATTTT. As protein: CASSRRTDRTDTQYF.

The chain has TRBV15 and TRBJ1-2; 7 bases are shared with TRBD1. From germline, CDR1 is LNHNV and CDR2 YYDKDF (reference sequence). The CDR3 runs 15 residues. The junction had 8 bases not matched to a gene; V was cut back by 0 bases and J by 7 bases. The CDR3 bases are TGTGCCACCAGCAGAGAGCCTACAGGGGATCGTGGCTACACCTTC. Translation: CATSREPTGDRGYTF.

The chain employs TRBV12-3 or TRBV12-4 and TRBJ2-3; 7 bases map to TRBD2. Germline trimming cut 7 bases from V and 6 bases from J; bases unmatched to any gene: 10. CDR3 length equals 14 residues. CDR3 in DNA: TGTGCCAGCACCCTCTCGGGGGGTGCGGATACGCAGTATTTT. Translated: CASTLSGGADTQYF.

This clonotype has more than one count but fewer than ten. The chain is built from TRBV4-1 and TRBJ2-5, with 7 nucleotides matching TRBD2. Losses at the gene ends were 3 bases for V and 0 bases for J; bases not matched to a gene: 7. The germline gives CDR1 MGHRA, CDR2 YSYEKL. This CDR3 comprises 16 residues. CDR3: CASSHPAAGDQETQYF. The DNA of the CDR3 is TGCGCCAGCAGCCATCCCGCGGCGGGAGACCAAGAGACCCAGTACTTC.

V usage is TRBV12-3 or TRBV12-4 and J usage is TRBJ1-1; TRBD1 is a possible D gene (5 bases). This CDR3 is 14 amino acids long. The germline V and J ends were trimmed by 6 bases and 4 bases, with 15 bases remaining between them. The CDR3 loop is CASSDSHGITEAFF. The CDR3 DNA reads TGTGCCAGCAGCGACAGCCACGGTATCACTGAAGCTTTCTTT.

The V gene is TRBV7-8, the J gene TRBJ1-5; D is possibly TRBD1 (5 bases). The V and J ends lost 5 bases and 0 bases respectively, with 11 bases between them. The germline V gene has CDR1 SGHVS and CDR2 FQNEAQ. This CDR3 has 15 residues. The CDR3 nucleotides are TGTGCCAGCAGCCCAATACAGGCTAGCAATCAGCCCCAGCATTTT. Amino acids: CASSPIQASNQPQHF. The entire variable domain, with the rest obtained from reference TRBV7-8 and TRBJ1-5, is as follows: GAGVSQSPRYKVAKRGQDVALRCDPISGHVSLFWYQQALGQGPEFLTYFQNEAQLDKSGLPSDRFFAERPEGSVSTLKIQRTQQEDSAVYLCASSPIQASNQPQHFGDGTRLSIL.

This clonotype was recorded once. V gene TRBV30 combines with J gene TRBJ1-2; 8 bases align to TRBD1. The V and J ends lost 1 base and 8 bases, in that order; junction bases with no gene match: 9. Germline CDR1 and CDR2: GTSNPN and SVGIG (reference sequence). This CDR3 has 14 residues. The DNA for the CDR3 is TGTGCCTGGAGTGCCGTCCAGGGGGCGAGGGGCTACACCTTC. This translates into CAWSAVQGARGYTF.

The chain combines TRBV5-1 with TRBJ1-3; no firm D call. The CDR3 runs 16 residues. With 1 base removed from V and 4 bases from J, the gap between germline ends came to 15 bases. The germline V gene has CDR1 SGHRS and CDR2 YFSETQ. The CDR3 DNA reads TGCGCCAGCAGCTTGAAAGCAGGAGAGGACGGAAACACCATATATTTT. This encodes CASSLKAGEDGNTIYF.

V is TRBV9 and J is TRBJ1-1, with D unclear. The CDR3 is 13 residues long. Germline CDR1 reads SGDLS; CDR2 reads YYNGEE. Trimming removed 2 bases at V and 3 bases at J, with 8 bases between. The CDR3 sequence is CASSVGVDTEAFF. DNA of the CDR3: TGTGCCAGCAGCGTTGGGGTCGACACTGAAGCTTTCTTT. Based on the CDR3 plus reference TRBV9 and TRBJ1-1, the full variable domain is DSGVTQTPKHLITATGQRVTLRCSPRSGDLSVYWYQQSLDQGLQFLIQYYNGEERAKGNILERFSAQQFPDLHSELNLSSLELGDSALYFCASSVGVDTEAFFGQGTRLTVV.

J is TRBJ2-2 and V is TRBV9; 9 bases are a match to TRBD1. The junction had 2 bases not matched to a gene; V was cut back by 0 bases and J by 5 bases. CDR1 is SGDLS and CDR2 is YYNGEE in the germline V gene. The CDR3 length is 15 residues. Here the CDR3 reads CASSVGDRVTGELFF. In DNA, the CDR3 is TGTGCCAGCAGCGTAGGGGACAGGGTAACCGGGGAGCTGTTTTTT. Looking up the rest from reference TRBV9 and TRBJ2-2 gives the full variable domain: DSGVTQTPKHLITATGQRVTLRCSPRSGDLSVYWYQQSLDQGLQFLIQYYNGEERAKGNILERFSAQQFPDLHSELNLSSLELGDSALYFCASSVGDRVTGELFFGEGSRLTVL.

The chain recombines TRBV5-1 with TRBJ2-7, with D possibly matching TRBD2 (6 bases). This CDR3 has 15 amino acids. Germline assignment: CDR1 SGHRS and CDR2 YFSETQ. V was shortened by 4 bases and J by 5 bases, with 19 bases between the two germline ends. The CDR3 region is CASSLEGRDTHEQYF. CDR3 nucleotide sequence: TGCGCCAGCAGCCTGGAGGGCAGAGACACACACGAGCAGTACTTC.

This sequence joins TRBV7-9 and TRBJ1-5; 10 nucleotides align to TRBD1. V trimming: 8 bases; J trimming: 3 bases; junction bases outside the gene matches: 7. CDR1 is SEHNR and CDR2 is FQNEAQ in the germline V gene (reference sequence). The CDR3 is 15 residues long. The CDR3 DNA is TGTGCCAGCCACCCCGGGACAGGGGACAATCAGCCCCAGCATTTT. Its translation: CASHPGTGDNQPQHF. Full variable domain (missing parts from reference TRBV7-9 and TRBJ1-5): DTGVSQNPRHKITKRGQNVTFRCDPISEHNRLYWYRQTLGQGPEFLTYFQNEAQLEKSRLLSDRFSAERPKGSFSTLEIQRTEQGDSAMYLCASHPGTGDNQPQHFGDGTRLSIL.

This clonotype occurred once. The J gene is TRBJ2-7, the V gene TRBV19, with D tentatively TRBD2 (6 bases). The CDR3 length is 15 residues. Germline V lookup: CDR1 LNHDA, CDR2 SQIVND (reference sequence). The V and J ends lost 1 base and 3 bases respectively, with 13 bases between them. The CDR3 nucleotides are TGTGCCAGTAGTATAGGTCTAGCGCAGATCTACGAGCAGTACTTC. Residues: CASSIGLAQIYEQYF.

The chain has TRBV4-2 and TRBJ2-7; D gene ambiguous. This CDR3 spans 12 amino acids. V lost 0 bases and J lost 5, with 5 bases in between. Germline CDR1 reads LGHNA; CDR2 reads YNFKEQ. The CDR3 loop reads CASSQDPNEQYF. CDR3 DNA sequence: TGTGCCAGCAGCCAAGATCCCAACGAGCAGTACTTC.

Turning to this clonotype: One end of the junction fails to match germline, which may point to a read error. The rearrangement uses TRBV3-1 and TRBJ1-1; a weak D match, TRBD1 (6 bases). CDR3 size: 15 residues. Germline loops: CDR1 LGHDT, CDR2 YNNKEL (reference sequence). CDR3 in DNA: TGTGCCAGCAGGCAAGCCGGGACAATGAACACTGAAGCTTTCTTT. Translated: CASRQAGTMNTEAFF.

The count of this clonotype is one. In DNA, the CDR3 is TGTGCCAGCAGGTCTGGCGGGAGGGCCGATACGCAGTATTTT. Its translation: CASRSGGRADTQYF. The chain employs TRBV27 and TRBJ2-3; 9 bases line up with TRBD2. Germline V lookup: CDR1 MNHEY, CDR2 SMNVEV (reference sequence). The CDR3 extends over 14 amino acids. V shed 6 bases and J 6 bases; nucleotides not matched to a gene: 7.

In this sample, this clonotype turned up once. J is TRBJ1-1 and V is TRBV20-1; D unclear. Germline lookup yields CDR1 DFQATT and CDR2 SNEGSKA (reference sequence). The V end was cut by 4 bases, the J end by 1 base, with 13 bases between. This CDR3 region has 14 residues. The CDR3: CSATPRGSNTEAFF. CDR3 bases: TGCAGTGCTACCCCGCGAGGGTCGAACACTGAAGCTTTCTTT.

This chain joins TRBV7-6 and TRBJ1-1; D ambiguous. The V end lost 5 bases, the J end lost 3 bases, and 13 bases lay between the germline ends. This CDR3 has 14 amino acids. Germline V gives CDR1 SGHVS, CDR2 FNYEAQ. The CDR3 is CASSQTVDYTEAFF. The CDR3 nucleotides read TGTGCCAGCAGCCAGACGGTGGATTACACTGAAGCTTTCTTT.

The chain recombines TRBV2 with TRBJ2-7; no reliable D call. V gave up 3 bases and J gave up 4 bases, with 16 bases separating them. CDR3 size: 15 residues. CDR1 is SNHLY, CDR2 FYNNEI, per germline. The CDR3: CASSEVGKTAYEQYF. The CDR3 DNA follows: TGTGCCAGCAGTGAGGTTGGAAAAACGGCTTACGAGCAGTACTTC.

The V and J genes are TRBV7-8 and TRBJ2-7, with D possibly matching TRBD1 (5 bases). Germline loops: CDR1 SGHVS, CDR2 FQNEAQ. The CDR3 runs to 14 residues. V was pared by 6 bases and J by 3 bases, with 15 bases between. CDR3 amino acids: CASSPQRQFYEQYF. The CDR3, as DNA: TGTGCCAGCAGTCCCCAAAGACAGTTCTACGAGCAGTACTTC.

This chain links TRBV5-1 with TRBJ2-7, with TRBD2 matching over 10 bases. The ends lost 1 base at V and 5 bases at J; junction bases unmatched: 12. CDR3 length equals 17 residues. Germline values: CDR1 SGHRS, CDR2 YFSETQ. In DNA, the CDR3 is TGCGCCAGCAGCTTGCGTAGCGGGGGGTATCATTCAGACGAGCAGTACTTC. It translates to CASSLRSGGYHSDEQYF. The full variable domain, in which reference TRBV5-1 and TRBJ2-7 provide the parts outside the CDR3, is KAGVTQTPRYLIKTRGQQVTLSCSPISGHRSVSWYQQTPGQGLQFLFEYFSETQRNKGNFPGRFSGRQFSNSRSEMNVSTLELGDSALYLCASSLRSGGYHSDEQYFGPGTRLTVT.

V usage is TRBV13 and J usage is TRBJ1-2, with D hard to call. Germline CDR1 reads PRHDT; CDR2 reads FYEKMQ (reference sequence). Trimming took 1 base from V and 8 from J, leaving 20 bases between them. CDR3 length: 16 residues. CDR3 sequence (DNA): TGTGCCAGCAGCTTAGACTCCGATAGGCCCGGAGGGGGCTACACCTTC. Protein: CASSLDSDRPGGGYTF.

V and J are TRBV2 and TRBJ2-1, with 12 positions matching TRBD2. The length of the CDR3 is 19 residues. Germline values: CDR1 SNHLY, CDR2 FYNNEI. The V gene end was trimmed by 7 bases and the J gene end by 0 bases; junction bases not matched to a gene: 13. CDR3 loop: CASTSLLAGGQFSYNEQFF. CDR3 in DNA: TGTGCCAGCACATCCTTACTAGCGGGAGGCCAATTCTCCTACAATGAGCAGTTCTTC.

This chain joins TRBV6-2 or TRBV6-3 and TRBJ2-1, with D perhaps matching TRBD1 (6 bases). CDR1 and CDR2 from the germline V gene are MNHEY and SVGEGT. The V and J ends lost 5 bases and 0 bases respectively, with 11 bases between them. CDR3 size: 15 residues. The CDR3 spells CASSVGQTSYNEQFF. The CDR3 DNA is TGTGCCAGCAGTGTAGGACAGACCTCCTACAATGAGCAGTTCTTC.

V and J are TRBV3-1 and TRBJ2-7; D could derive from TRBD1 or TRBD2 (6 bases each). Germline V gene data show CDR1 as LGHDT and CDR2 as YNNKEL (reference sequence). The CDR3 covers 15 residues. The ends were cut back, 3 bases at V and 0 bases at J, with 12 bases in the middle. The CDR3 coding sequence is TGTGCCAGCAGCCAGGGGGGACACAGCTCCTACGAGCAGTACTTC. Its translation: CASSQGGHSSYEQYF.

The chain has TRBV12-3 or TRBV12-4 and TRBJ2-4, with 9 bases aligning to TRBD2. This CDR3 spans 15 amino acids. V dropped 7 bases and J dropped 4; count of bases not matched to a gene: 8. The DNA for the CDR3 is TGTGCCAGCAAATGGCCTAGCGGGGAGAAAAACATTCAGTACTTC. Translation: CASKWPSGEKNIQYF.